These 14 T cell receptor beta chains came from one sample sequenced in a study of PD-L1 blockade in urothelial cancer. Libraries were prepared by immunoSEQ multiplex PCR; TCRdb keeps only in-frame clonotypes and omits some of them. Among fewer than 50,000 clones, about 88% were seen once, and the ten largest hold more than 3%. Time point specified: pretreatment peripheral blood. The sequences come from PBMCs, collected around atezolizumab (anti-PD-L1) treatment. These receptors all stem from a man between 65 and 79 years old with urothelial cancer.

The rearrangement uses TRBV28 and TRBJ1-3; D unclear. Germline V lookup: CDR1 MDHEN, CDR2 SYDVKM. The length of the CDR3 is 16 residues. V dropped 5 bases and J dropped 0 bases, with 14 bases sitting between them. CDR3 in amino acids: CASSPPREASGNTIYF. As DNA, the CDR3 is TGTGCCAGCAGTCCCCCCCGAGAGGCCTCTGGAAACACCATATATTTT.

The chain carries TRBV5-6 and TRBJ1-2; no definite D call. The CDR3 is made up of 12 amino acids. Germline loops: CDR1 SGHDT, CDR2 YYEEEE. Trimming shortened V by 2 bases and J by 7 bases, and 9 bases separated the two germline ends. This CDR3 reads CASSLGRSGYTF. The CDR3 bases are TGTGCCAGCAGCTTAGGGAGATCTGGCTACACCTTC. The whole variable domain, remainder taken from reference TRBV5-6 and TRBJ1-2, is DAGVTQSPTHLIKTRGQQVTLRCSPKSGHDTVSWYQQALGQGPQFIFQYYEEEERQRGNFPDRFSGHQFPNYSSELNVNALLLGDSALYLCASSLGRSGYTFGSGTRLTVV.

V and J are TRBV4-3 and TRBJ2-1, with 7 bases fitting TRBD2. V lost 0 bases to trimming and J lost 7 bases; unmatched junction nucleotides: 12. Germline CDR1 is LGHNA and CDR2 is YSLEER. The CDR3 runs 17 residues. The CDR3 loop reads CASSQDPTRGSLNEQFF. For the CDR3, the DNA is TGCGCCAGCAGCCAAGATCCCACCCGCGGGAGCTTGAATGAGCAGTTCTTC.

This clone appeared a single time. The chain carries TRBV9 and TRBJ1-1; no clear D. V dropped 0 bases and J dropped 5 bases, with 8 bases sitting between them. This CDR3 is built from 13 residues. Germline lookup yields CDR1 SGDLS and CDR2 YYNGEE. CDR3 DNA sequence: TGTGCCAGCAGCGTAGCTAGTAGAACTGAAGCTTTCTTT. As protein: CASSVASRTEAFF. The full variable domain, in which reference TRBV9 and TRBJ1-1 provide the parts outside the CDR3, is DSGVTQTPKHLITATGQRVTLRCSPRSGDLSVYWYQQSLDQGLQFLIQYYNGEERAKGNILERFSAQQFPDLHSELNLSSLELGDSALYFCASSVASRTEAFFGQGTRLTVV.

In DNA form, the CDR3 reads TGTGCCAGCAGGAGGAACAGGGGTAGGATCTATGGCTACACCTTC. The encoded protein is CASRRNRGRIYGYTF. This chain connects TRBV2 to TRBJ1-2; 7 bases map to TRBD1. J was trimmed by 4 bases and V by 6 bases; bases with no gene match: 11. Germline lookup yields CDR1 SNHLY and CDR2 FYNNEI. The CDR3 has 15 amino acids. Drawing the rest from reference TRBV2 and TRBJ1-2, the complete variable domain is EPEVTQTPSHQVTQMGQEVILRCVPISNHLYFYWYRQILGQKVEFLVSFYNNEISEKSEIFDDQFSVERPDGSNFTLKIRSTKLEDSAMYFCASRRNRGRIYGYTFGSGTRLTVV.

V is TRBV5-1 and J is TRBJ2-7; 8 positions match TRBD1. CDR1 is SGHRS, CDR2 YFSETQ, per germline. The length of the CDR3 is 14 residues. J lost 3 bases, V lost 4 bases, and 6 bases had no gene match. The CDR3 DNA reads as TGCGCCAGCAGCGGCAAAACAGGGGGCTACGAGCAGTACTTC. This gives the protein CASSGKTGGYEQYF.

This clone has just one count. The chain combines TRBV27 with TRBJ2-7; unclear D gene. Trimming pared 2 bases from V and 2 bases from J, leaving 7 bases between. CDR1 and CDR2 (germline): MNHEY, SMNVEV (reference sequence). The CDR3 has 13 residues. The CDR3 here is CASSLGSTYEQYF. In nucleotides, the CDR3 is TGTGCCAGCAGTTTAGGCTCGACCTACGAGCAGTACTTC.

This clone was detected a few times. The chain is built from TRBV5-6 and TRBJ1-2; weak D call: TRBD1 (6 bases). Germline values: CDR1 SGHDT, CDR2 YYEEEE. V dropped 2 bases and J dropped 6 bases, with 8 bases sitting between them. The CDR3 covers 12 residues. CDR3 amino acids: CASSFQGNGYTF. The CDR3 DNA is TGTGCCAGCAGCTTTCAGGGGAATGGCTACACCTTC.

The chain uses TRBV7-6 and TRBJ2-3; 9 nucleotides match TRBD1. The CDR3 is 15 amino acids. Looked up from germline, CDR1 is SGHVS and CDR2 is FNYEAQ. J lost 4 bases, V lost 5 bases, and 7 bases had no gene match. CDR3 sequence: CASSSGQGKADTQYF. As DNA, the CDR3 is TGTGCCAGCAGCAGTGGACAGGGGAAGGCAGATACGCAGTATTTT.

V gene TRBV5-1 combines with J gene TRBJ1-1, with a tentative D call TRBD1 (6 bases). V dropped 2 bases and J dropped 4 bases, with 12 bases sitting between them. The CDR3 spans 14 residues. Germline V gene sequence: CDR1 SGHRS, CDR2 YFSETQ. CDR3 sequence reads: CASSLQGRFTEAFF. The CDR3 region has the DNA TGCGCCAGCAGCTTACAGGGACGGTTCACTGAAGCTTTCTTT.

This chain joins TRBV4-3 and TRBJ1-4; D uncertain. CDR1 LGHNA and CDR2 YSLEER come from the germline V gene. The length of the CDR3 is 16 residues. The germline V and J ends were trimmed by 4 bases and 0 bases, with 12 bases remaining between them. The CDR3: CASSPLRDATNEKLFF. CDR3 bases: TGCGCCAGCAGCCCCCTCCGAGATGCAACTAATGAAAAACTGTTTTTT.

The V gene is TRBV5-4, the J gene TRBJ1-6; a possible D gene is TRBD1 (6 bases). Germline V gives CDR1 SGHNT, CDR2 YYREEE (reference sequence). The CDR3 runs 14 residues. Trimming cost V 4 bases and J 16 bases, with 21 bases left between them. CDR3 coding DNA: TGTGCCAGCAGCCTACAGGGAGATAATCGCCTACTCCACTTT. It encodes CASSLQGDNRLLHF.

V gene TRBV6-1 combines with J gene TRBJ2-5, with 7 bases aligning to TRBD1. The CDR3 is made up of 13 amino acids. The trim removed 4 bases at V and 5 bases at J, leaving 4 bases unmatched. Germline lookup yields CDR1 MNHNS and CDR2 SASEGT. The CDR3 reads CASSAGQAETQYF. In DNA form, the CDR3 reads TGTGCCAGCAGTGCTGGACAGGCGGAGACCCAGTACTTC.

The chain carries TRBV27 and TRBJ2-5; D gene unclear. Germline V gives CDR1 MNHEY, CDR2 SMNVEV (reference sequence). CDR3 length: 13 amino acids. V was cut by 2 bases and J by 1 base, with 5 bases left in between. The CDR3 DNA reads as TGTGCCAGCAGTTTACGGTCCCAAGAGACCCAGTACTTC. Protein product: CASSLRSQETQYF.